This T cell receptor (beta chain) appears in the sequencing data of a study of cytomegalovirus exposure and HLA in healthy donors. On this clone itself: What it binds is unknown.

Study-wide findings and caveats: Later analysis demonstrated an association between a missense DCLRE1C variant and TCR beta V- and J-gene trimming.

Primers included in the PCR were 60 Vbeta and 13 Jbeta primers. Libraries were prepared by immunoSEQ multiplex PCR; TCRdb keeps only in-frame clonotypes and omits some of them. This table holds about 110,000 clones, roughly 70% found once. The germline CDR1 and CDR2 sequences are SGHVS and FNYEAQ. The CDR3 loop spans 15 amino acids. V was trimmed by 2 bases and J by 6 bases, leaving 14 bases between them. This TCR came from a woman aged 70 to 79 in good health and CMV-seropositive. The sequenced material came from PBMCs. The V call is TRBV7-6, the J call TRBJ2-1; D possibly corresponds to TRBD2 (5 bases). The DNA of the CDR3 is TGTGCCAGCAGCTTATCCGGGGAGCCCCTCAATGAGCAGTTCTTC. It specifies CASSLSGEPLNEQFF.